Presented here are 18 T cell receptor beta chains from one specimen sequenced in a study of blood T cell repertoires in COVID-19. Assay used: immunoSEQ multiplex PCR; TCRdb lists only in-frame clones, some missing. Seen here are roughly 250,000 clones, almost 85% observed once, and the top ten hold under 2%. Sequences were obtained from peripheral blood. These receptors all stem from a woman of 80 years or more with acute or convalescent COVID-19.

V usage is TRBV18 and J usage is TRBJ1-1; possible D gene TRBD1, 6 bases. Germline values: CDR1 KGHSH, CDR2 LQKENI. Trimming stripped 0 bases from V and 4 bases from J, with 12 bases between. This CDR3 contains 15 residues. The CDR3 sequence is CASSPPSLGATEAFF. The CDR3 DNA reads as TGTGCCAGCTCACCACCCTCGTTGGGGGCCACTGAAGCTTTCTTT.

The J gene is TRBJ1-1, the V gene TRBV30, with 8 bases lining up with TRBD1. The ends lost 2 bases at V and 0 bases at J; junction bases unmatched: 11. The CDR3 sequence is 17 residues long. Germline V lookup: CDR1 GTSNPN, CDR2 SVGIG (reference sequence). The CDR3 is CAWSRGQGARMNTEAFF. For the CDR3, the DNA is TGTGCCTGGAGTCGTGGTCAGGGGGCGAGGATGAACACTGAAGCTTTCTTT.

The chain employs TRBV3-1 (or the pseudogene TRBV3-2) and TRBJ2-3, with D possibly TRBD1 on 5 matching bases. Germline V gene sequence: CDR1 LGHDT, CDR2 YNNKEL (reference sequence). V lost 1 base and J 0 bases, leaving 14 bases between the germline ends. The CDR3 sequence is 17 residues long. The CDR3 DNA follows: TGTGCCAGCAGCCAAGGACCTACAGGTCGTAGCACAGATACGCAGTATTTT. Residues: CASSQGPTGRSTDTQYF.

The CDR3 DNA follows: TGTGCTAGTGGTTTGTTTCCGGGTAACTATGGCTACACCTTC. Translation: CASGLFPGNYGYTF. This chain uses TRBV12-5 with TRBJ1-2; D gene ambiguous. V shed 2 bases and J shed 1 base, with 8 bases lying between them. Germline-derived CDR1 and CDR2 are LGHNT and FRNRAP. The CDR3 spans 14 residues.

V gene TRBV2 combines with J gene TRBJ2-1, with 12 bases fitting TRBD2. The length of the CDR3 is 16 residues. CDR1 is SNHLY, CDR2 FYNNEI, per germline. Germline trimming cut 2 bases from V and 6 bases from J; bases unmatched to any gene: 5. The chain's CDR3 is CASSEPSGRVSNEQFF. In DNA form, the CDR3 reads TGTGCCAGCAGTGAACCTAGCGGGAGGGTTAGCAATGAGCAGTTCTTC.

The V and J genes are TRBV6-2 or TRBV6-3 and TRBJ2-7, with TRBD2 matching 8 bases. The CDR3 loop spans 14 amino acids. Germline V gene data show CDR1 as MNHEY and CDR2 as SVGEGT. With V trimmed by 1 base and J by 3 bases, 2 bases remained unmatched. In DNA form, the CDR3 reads TGTGCCAGCAGTTACTATGCGGGGGGCTACGAGCAGTACTTC. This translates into CASSYYAGGYEQYF.

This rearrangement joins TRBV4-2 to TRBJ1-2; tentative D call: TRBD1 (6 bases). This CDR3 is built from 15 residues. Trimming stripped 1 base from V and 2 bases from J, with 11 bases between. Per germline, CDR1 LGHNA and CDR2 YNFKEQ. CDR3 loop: CASSQADGTNYGYTF. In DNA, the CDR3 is TGTGCCAGCAGCCAAGCTGACGGGACAAACTATGGCTACACCTTC.

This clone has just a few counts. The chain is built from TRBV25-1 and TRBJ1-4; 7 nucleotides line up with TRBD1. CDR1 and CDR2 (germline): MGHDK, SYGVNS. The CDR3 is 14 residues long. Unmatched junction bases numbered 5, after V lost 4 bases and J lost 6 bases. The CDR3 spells CASSARGRDEKLFF. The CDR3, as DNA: TGTGCCAGCAGTGCAAGGGGGCGGGATGAAAAACTGTTTTTT.

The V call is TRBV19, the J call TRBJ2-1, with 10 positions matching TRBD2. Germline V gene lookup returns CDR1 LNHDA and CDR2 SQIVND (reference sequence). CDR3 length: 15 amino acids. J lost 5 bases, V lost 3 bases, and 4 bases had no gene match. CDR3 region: CASSMTSGQNNEQFF. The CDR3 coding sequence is TGTGCCAGTAGTATGACTAGCGGGCAGAACAATGAGCAGTTCTTC. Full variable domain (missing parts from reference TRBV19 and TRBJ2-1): DGGITQSPKYLFRKEGQNVTLSCEQNLNHDAMYWYRQDPGQGLRLIYYSQIVNDFQKGDIAEGYSVSREKKESFPLTVTSAQKNPTAFYLCASSMTSGQNNEQFFGPGTRLTVL.

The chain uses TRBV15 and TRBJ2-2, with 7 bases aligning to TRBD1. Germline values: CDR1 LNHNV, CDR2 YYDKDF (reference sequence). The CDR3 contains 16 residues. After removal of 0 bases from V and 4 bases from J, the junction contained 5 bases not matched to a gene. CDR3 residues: CATSRDWDSRTGELFF. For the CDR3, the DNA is TGTGCCACCAGCAGAGATTGGGACAGCCGCACCGGGGAGCTGTTTTTT.

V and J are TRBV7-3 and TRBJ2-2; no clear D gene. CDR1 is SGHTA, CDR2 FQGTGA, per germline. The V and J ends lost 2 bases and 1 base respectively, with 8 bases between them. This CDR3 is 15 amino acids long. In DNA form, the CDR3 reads TGTGCCAGCAGCTTAGGGCAGATGAACACCGGGGAGCTGTTTTTT. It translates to CASSLGQMNTGELFF.

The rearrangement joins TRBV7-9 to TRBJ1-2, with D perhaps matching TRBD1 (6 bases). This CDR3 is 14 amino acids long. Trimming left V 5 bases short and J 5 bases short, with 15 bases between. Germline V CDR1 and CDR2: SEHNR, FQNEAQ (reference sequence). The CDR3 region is CASSHTGTPYGYTF. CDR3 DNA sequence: TGTGCCAGCAGCCACACCGGGACACCGTATGGCTACACCTTC.

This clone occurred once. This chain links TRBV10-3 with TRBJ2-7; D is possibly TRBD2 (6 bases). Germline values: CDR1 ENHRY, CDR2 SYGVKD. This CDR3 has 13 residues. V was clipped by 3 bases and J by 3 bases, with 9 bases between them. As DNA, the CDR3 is TGTGCCATCAGTGATTCCGGGGGCTACGAGCAGTACTTC. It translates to CAISDSGGYEQYF.

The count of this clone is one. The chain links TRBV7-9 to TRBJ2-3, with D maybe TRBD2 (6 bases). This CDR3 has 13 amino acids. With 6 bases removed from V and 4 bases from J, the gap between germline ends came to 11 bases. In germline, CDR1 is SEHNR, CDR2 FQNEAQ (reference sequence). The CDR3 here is CASRHWGADTQYF. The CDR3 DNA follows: TGTGCCAGCAGGCACTGGGGGGCAGATACGCAGTATTTT.

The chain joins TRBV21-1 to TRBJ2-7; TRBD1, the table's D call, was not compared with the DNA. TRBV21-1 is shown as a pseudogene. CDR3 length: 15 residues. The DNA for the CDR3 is TGTGCCACCCCGGATGGGGCAGTCCGGCTGGGAGAGCAGTACTTC. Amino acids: CATPDGAVRLGEQYF.

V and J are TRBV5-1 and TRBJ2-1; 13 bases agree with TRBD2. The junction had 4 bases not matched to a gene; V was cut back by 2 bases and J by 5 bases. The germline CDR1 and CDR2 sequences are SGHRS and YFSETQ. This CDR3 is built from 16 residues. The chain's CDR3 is CASSFPGLAGNNEQFF. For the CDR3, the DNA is TGCGCCAGCAGCTTTCCGGGACTAGCGGGGAACAATGAGCAGTTCTTC.

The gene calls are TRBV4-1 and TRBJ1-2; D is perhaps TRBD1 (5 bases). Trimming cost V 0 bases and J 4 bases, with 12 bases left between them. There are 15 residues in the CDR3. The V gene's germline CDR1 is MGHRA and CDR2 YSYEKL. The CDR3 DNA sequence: TGCGCCAGCAGCCAAGAGGGGCAGGGAATCTATGGCTACACCTTC. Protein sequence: CASSQEGQGIYGYTF.

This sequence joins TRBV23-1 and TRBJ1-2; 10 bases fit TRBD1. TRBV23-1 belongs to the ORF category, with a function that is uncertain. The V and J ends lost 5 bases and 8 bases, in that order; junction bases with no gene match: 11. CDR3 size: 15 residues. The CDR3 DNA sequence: TGCGCCAGCAGTTTGGGACCCGGGACAGGGGAAGGCTACACCTTC. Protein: CASSLGPGTGEGYTF.